Listed here is a single T cell receptor (beta chain). Trimming left V 1 base short and J 7 bases short, with 7 bases between. In germline, CDR1 is LNHNV, CDR2 YYDKDF (reference sequence). This CDR3 contains 13 residues. The entry originates in a study of control samples from healthy donors and cancer patients. Using immunoSEQ multiplex PCR, the repertoire was profiled, and TCRdb retains in-frame clones only, with some absent. The data show about 180,000 clones, with 90% seen just once and around 1.4% held by the top ten. The sequence was collected from a woman aged 50 to 60 in good health. The sample comprised blood. The rearrangement joins TRBV15 to TRBJ2-2; D unresolved. CDR3 residues: CATSRVKVGELFF. The DNA of the CDR3 is TGTGCCACCAGCAGAGTTAAGGTCGGGGAGCTGTTTTTT.